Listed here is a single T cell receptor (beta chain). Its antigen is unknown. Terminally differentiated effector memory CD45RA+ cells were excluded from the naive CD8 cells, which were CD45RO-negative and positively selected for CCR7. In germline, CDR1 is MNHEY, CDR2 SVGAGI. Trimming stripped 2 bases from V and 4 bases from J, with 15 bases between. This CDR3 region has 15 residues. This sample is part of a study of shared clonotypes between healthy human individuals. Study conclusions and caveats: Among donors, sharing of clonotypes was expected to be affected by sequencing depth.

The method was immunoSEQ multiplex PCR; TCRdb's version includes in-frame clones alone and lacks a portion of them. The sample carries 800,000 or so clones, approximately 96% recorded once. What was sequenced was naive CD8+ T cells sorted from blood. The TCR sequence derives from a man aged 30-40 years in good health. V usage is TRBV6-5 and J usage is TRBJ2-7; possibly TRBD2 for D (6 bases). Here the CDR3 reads CASSYGRGRYYEQYF. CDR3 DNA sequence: TGTGCCAGCAGTTACGGGCGGGGCCGATATTACGAGCAGTACTTC.